This T cell receptor (beta chain) is from a study of T cell responses to AZD1222 COVID-19 vaccine. The assay was immunoSEQ multiplex PCR, and TCRdb's table has in-frame clones only and misses some. The sample comprises 120,000 or so clones, roughly 93% of which are singletons, and approximately 1.5% rests with the top ten. Germline CDR1 and CDR2: MNHNS and SASEGT. Trimming stripped 3 bases from V and 5 bases from J, with 16 bases between. CDR3 length equals 15 residues. The gene calls are TRBV6-1 and TRBJ1-2; D is possibly TRBD1 (6 bases). This sequence was found in an adult in good health. Sequenced material: peripheral blood, taken on day 0 of AZD1222 vaccination. For the CDR3, the DNA is TGTGCCAGCAGTGATTGGGGGGCCTGGGCATATGGCTACACCTTC. It encodes CASSDWGAWAYGYTF.